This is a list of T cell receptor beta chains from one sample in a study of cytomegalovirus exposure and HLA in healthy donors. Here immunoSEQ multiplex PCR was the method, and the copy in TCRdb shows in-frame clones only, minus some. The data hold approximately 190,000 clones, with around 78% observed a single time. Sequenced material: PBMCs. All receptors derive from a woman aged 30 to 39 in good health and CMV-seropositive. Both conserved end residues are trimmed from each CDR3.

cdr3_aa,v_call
ASSEVVRGDTQY,TRBV2
ASSQGDRANNYGYP,TRBV4-1
ASSPRGAGELF,TRBV2
ASSPSRDRGYT,TRBV13
AWSVGLMNTEAF,TRBV30
ASSSVVAGGPRRETQY,TRBV28
ASSLKRWRGANYGYT,TRBV27
ASSSLRGGGYT,TRBV7-8
ASRPDRVKNIQY,TRBV6-5
ASSIARRDIYQPQH,TRBV19
ASLSLSPRLAFTYEQY,TRBV28
ASSILTGELF,TRBV19
ASSGLAGGETQY,TRBV2
ASSPGTGAGNEQY,TRBV28
ASSSGTSTDTQY,TRBV5-1
ATSRGRLHEQY,TRBV15
ASTPGTSGNEQY,TRBV6-1
ASSLSGPSGGEAEY,TRBV5-1
AWSRGLTYEQY,TRBV30
ASSLRGRNGELF,TRBV11-2
ASSETGYYGYT,TRBV6-1
SVETQGDTIY,TRBV29-1
ASRSPDRVFRYEQY,TRBV28
ASSLTGRDQPQH,TRBV5-6
ASSWGLWRTNEKLF,TRBV5-1
ASSEAAEQY,TRBV18
ASSPGQGPGEQY,TRBV5-4
ASSLGGAGETQY,TRBV7-3
ASSLGFDIHNSPLH,TRBV7-8
AWSARTGANEKLF,TRBV30
ASSELGTGPTDTQY,TRBV6-1
ASSQVVAVSRPYEQY,TRBV4-2
ACRDRRNTGELF,TRBV5-4
ASSTRDSWYEQY,TRBV7-9
SVVGTDQNTQY,TRBV29-1
ASSLDPGPTEAF,TRBV5-1
ATSRFRGGTEAF,TRBV15
ATSSGAGASYEQY,TRBV11-2
ASSLEPVGELF,TRBV11-2
ASTGKLAGYTGELF,TRBV28
ASSQGPPQAFTSPLH,TRBV4-1
ASSTRGAGSGPTQY,TRBV5-6
ASRSDRSDLAEAF,TRBV27
ASSQELDSHEQY,TRBV14
ASTHYWRAQPYEQY,TRBV4-3
ASSLTLLKLF,TRBV28
ASSLGLANNEQF,TRBV7-3
ASSSRDYLNEQF,TRBV7-9
ASSFDTGAGTEAF,TRBV5-4
AWRELAGSSSYEQY,TRBV30
AWSFSWTGLETQY,TRBV30
ASSLLTGGPNQPQH,TRBV5-6